This record looks at one TCR beta chain sequence and its context. Produced via immunoSEQ multiplex PCR; TCRdb's table is partial and in-frame only. The sample consists of a few hundred thousand clones, roughly 85% of them appearing once. Recent acute infections and vaccinations were absent in the healthy HIV-negative adult donors. The V gene lost 1 base and the J gene lost 6 bases, with 10 bases spanning the gap. The CDR3 has 13 residues. Germline CDR1 SGHAT, CDR2 FQNNGV. This entry is derived from a study of shared clonotypes between healthy human individuals. The rearrangement uses TRBV11-2 and TRBJ2-7, with D unclear. Sequenced: PBMCs. This TCR came from a woman in her thirties or forties in good health. Some clones in this sample may be carry-over from other donors' samples. This CDR3 reads CASSLASVGEQYF. CDR3 DNA sequence: TGTGCCAGCAGCTTAGCGTCAGTTGGCGAGCAGTACTTC.